This TCR beta chain is drawn from a study of blood T cell repertoires in COVID-19. Study summary: COVID-19 samples collected from the United States, Italy and Spain covered acute and convalescent phases. Sample material is recorded as cDNA or gDNA derived from T cells, B-cell-depleted T cells, or PBMCs.

The V and J ends lost 3 bases and 5 bases, in that order; junction bases with no gene match: 12. CDR3 length equals 17 residues. CDR1 and CDR2 (germline): ENHRY, SYGVKD. Per the authors' pipeline: Reference gene primer amplification yielded estimated nucleated cell counts. Assay used: immunoSEQ multiplex PCR; TCRdb lists only in-frame clones, some missing. V and J calls plus clone size are reproduced from that table; the DNA served to infer D and trimming. The repertoire includes about 130,000 clones, about 80% of them detected once, and 9.5% to 10% sits in the top ten. V gene TRBV10-3 combines with J gene TRBJ1-4; TRBD1 aligns across 7 bases. The sample consisted of peripheral blood. The origin of this receptor is a man aged 40-49 years with active or convalescent COVID-19. DNA for the CDR3: TGTGCCATCAGTGACACCTTAGACAGGGCATCCAATGAAAAACTGTTTTTT. Amino acids: CAISDTLDRASNEKLFF.